Here is one TCR beta chain with its context. These data come from a study of T cell responses to AZD1222 COVID-19 vaccine. Profiled with immunoSEQ multiplex PCR; TCRdb holds only in-frame clones, not every one. The sample holds about 120,000 clones, 85% to 90% seen once. Germline loops: CDR1 SGHTA, CDR2 FQGTGA. Trimming pared 4 bases from V and 10 bases from J, leaving 11 bases between. The CDR3 contains 12 residues. This sequence was found in an adult who received the AZD1222 COVID-19 vaccine. The starting material was peripheral blood, obtained 28 days after the second AZD1222 dose. The J gene is TRBJ2-1, the V gene TRBV7-3; D unclear. The CDR3 protein is CASSSRAQEQFF. For the CDR3, the DNA is TGTGCCAGCAGCTCACGGGCCCAAGAGCAGTTCTTC.